This TCR beta chain was sequenced during a study of beta chain features in type 1 diabetes. Study-wide background: Age, gender, cell numbers and subset yield matched between patients and controls. Study-level points and caveats: Insertions were fewer and deletions more numerous at VDJ junctions in type 1 diabetes patients. Significant though moderate, a shortening of TCRB CDR3s appeared in all four CD4+ subsets of Type 1 diabetes patients.

Notes on this clone: Its antigen is as yet unknown.

Via the markers CD45RO/CCR7/CD25/CD127/CD95/CD27, stem cell-like memory, regulatory, central memory and naive CD4+ cells were sorted. The germline gives CDR1 MDHEN, CDR2 SYDVKM. The CDR3 consists of 11 residues. V was pared by 3 bases and J by 7 bases, with 6 bases between. The authors reverse transcribed all of the isolated RNA, so sequencing captured expressed TCRB transcripts. Each sample of naive, central memory or regulatory T cells had, on average, around 3.3 million reads. Libraries were prepared by immunoSEQ multiplex PCR; TCRdb keeps only in-frame clonotypes and omits some of them. The data hold tens of thousands of clones, with roughly 50% observed a single time.

This clonotype originated in a woman between 40 and 50 years old with type 1 diabetes. The V gene is TRBV28, the J gene TRBJ1-1; D is ambiguous. Sequenced sample: Tregs from blood. CDR3 in DNA: TGTGCCAGCAGTTTGTACAGTGAAGCTTTCTTT. Encoded protein: CASSLYSEAFF. Using reference TRBV28 and TRBJ1-1 for the parts outside the CDR3, the full variable domain is DVKVTQSSRYLVKRTGEKVFLECVQDMDHENMFWYRQDPGLGLRLIYFSYDVKMKEKGDIPEGYSVSREKKERFSLILESASTNQTSMYLCASSLYSEAFFGQGTRLTVV.